Below, one T cell receptor (beta chain) is given with its context. This entry is derived from a study of cytomegalovirus exposure and HLA in healthy donors. The germline gives CDR1 SNHLY, CDR2 FYNNEI. CDR3 length: 13 residues. V gave up 6 bases and J gave up 4 bases, with 10 bases separating them. Researchers ran the PCR with 60 Vbeta and 13 Jbeta primers. Generated by immunoSEQ multiplex PCR, the TCRdb table keeps only in-frame clones and is missing some. The table has some 100,000 clones, under 80% seen once. This chain joins TRBV2 and TRBJ1-3; possible D gene TRBD1, 5 bases. This receptor was taken from a man aged 40-55 years in good health and CMV-seronegative. Source material: PBMCs. CDR3 amino acids: CASRAGRGNTIYF. The CDR3 DNA follows: TGTGCCAGCAGAGCAGGGCGCGGAAACACCATATATTTT.